A single TCR beta chain is shown here with its context. Its cognate antigen is unknown. Researchers used 5'RACE with constant-segment primers to make TCR alpha and TCR beta cDNA libraries that carry sample barcodes and UMIs. TCRdb called the 5' RACE reads again in MiXCR, with one record for every CDR3 protein. The data hold 450,000 or so distinct CDR3 sequences, with 20% to 30% observed a single time. This record belongs to a study of T-cell memory formation after mild COVID-19. The overall study: TCR clustering was largely donor specific. Findings and caveats of the study: The appearance of some responding clones in pre-infection memory suggested that cross-reactive memory joined. Mainly CM and EM harbored the contracting CD4+ clones; mainly EMRA harbored the CD8+ ones.

V shed 8 bases and J 6 bases; nucleotides not matched to a gene: 9. The CDR3 has 13 residues. CDR1 and CDR2 from the germline V gene are MNHEY and SMNVEV (reference sequence). The rearrangement uses TRBV27 and TRBJ1-2, with 7 bases fitting TRBD1. The receptor comes from an adult woman who had mild COVID-19 (a few samples of this study predate the infection). Cell type and time point are not known. Sequences were obtained from PBMCs or a T cell subset sorted from them (not recorded which). The DNA for the CDR3 is TGTGCCAGCTCTAGACAGGGTACGGATGGCTACACCTTC. Its translation is CASSRQGTDGYTF.